This entry lists 14 T cell receptor beta chains sequenced from one sample in a study of T cell responses to AZD1222 COVID-19 vaccine. Data came from immunoSEQ multiplex PCR; TCRdb stores just in-frame clones and leaves some out. This table holds 100,000 to 150,000 clones, about 91% found once. The sequenced sample was peripheral blood, obtained on day 0 of AZD1222 vaccination. These receptors were taken from an adult in good health.

The chain joins TRBV5-6 to TRBJ1-5, with D possibly being TRBD1 (6 bases). The V gene lost 1 base and the J gene lost 7 bases, with 12 bases spanning the gap. CDR3 size: 14 residues. Germline V gene lookup returns CDR1 SGHDT and CDR2 YYEEEE. The CDR3 here is CASSLWGGWQPQHF. CDR3 nucleotides: TGTGCCAGCAGCTTGTGGGGGGGCTGGCAGCCCCAGCATTTT. The variable domain in full, with the rest retrieved from reference TRBV5-6 and TRBJ1-5, is DAGVTQSPTHLIKTRGQQVTLRCSPKSGHDTVSWYQQALGQGPQFIFQYYEEEERQRGNFPDRFSGHQFPNYSSELNVNALLLGDSALYLCASSLWGGWQPQHFGDGTRLSIL.

The chain joins TRBV24-1 to TRBJ1-5; the match to TRBD1 covers 7 bases. The germline V gene encodes CDR1 KGHDR and CDR2 SFDVKD. Trimming at V came to 1 base and at J to 4 bases, leaving 6 bases not matched to a gene. The CDR3 extends over 16 amino acids. The CDR3 nucleotides are TGTGCCACCAGTGATTTTTCAGGGGGAAGGAATCAGCCCCAGCATTTT. Protein product: CATSDFSGGRNQPQHF.

The sample holds one count of this clone. The chain uses TRBV7-2 and TRBJ1-3; possibly TRBD1 for D (5 bases). This CDR3 is 17 amino acids long. Germline values: CDR1 SGHTA, CDR2 FQGNSA. Trimming removed 4 bases at V and 0 bases at J, with 16 bases between. The CDR3 protein is CASSWEDSSRSGNTIYF. The CDR3 DNA follows: TGTGCCAGCAGCTGGGAAGACAGCTCGCGCTCTGGAAACACCATATATTTT.

V and J are TRBV25-1 and TRBJ2-7, with 8 bases identical to TRBD2. This CDR3 has 16 amino acids. Germline V gives CDR1 MGHDK, CDR2 SYGVNS. V was clipped by 3 bases and J by 4 bases; unmatched bases: 11. For the CDR3, the DNA is TGTGCCAGCAGTGAGTCTGCGGGACTAGTAGCTTACGAGCAGTACTTC. Protein: CASSESAGLVAYEQYF.

The V gene is TRBV5-1, the J gene TRBJ1-2; tentative D call: TRBD1 (5 bases). The CDR3 is made up of 14 amino acids. The V gene's germline CDR1 is SGHRS and CDR2 YFSETQ. Trimming removed 0 bases from V and 7 bases from J, with 13 bases in between. The chain's CDR3 is CASSLDQGLSGYTF. Here the CDR3 DNA reads TGCGCCAGCAGCTTGGACCAGGGTTTAAGTGGCTACACCTTC.

The chain links TRBV21-1 to TRBJ1-1. TRBV21-1 is an annotated pseudogene. This CDR3 contains 17 residues. The CDR3 here is CASSKSMSGGANTEAFF. The CDR3 coding sequence is TGTGCCAGCAGCAAATCAATGTCGGGGGGGGCGAACACTGAAGCTTTCTTT.

This chain uses TRBV7-9 with TRBJ1-1; D not resolved. From germline, CDR1 is SEHNR and CDR2 FQNEAQ (reference sequence). The germline V and J ends were trimmed by 7 bases and 5 bases, with 14 bases remaining between them. This CDR3 spans 13 amino acids. CDR3 in DNA: TGTGCCAGCACAGGAGGGTGGGGAACTGAAGCTTTCTTT. As protein: CASTGGWGTEAFF.

This sequence joins TRBV12-3 or TRBV12-4 and TRBJ1-6; D perhaps matches TRBD1 (5 bases). CDR3 length: 13 amino acids. The ends were cut back, 4 bases at V and 6 bases at J, with 7 bases in the middle. The CDR3 is CASSSGTNSPLHF. For the CDR3, the DNA is TGTGCCAGCAGTTCAGGGACTAATTCACCCCTCCACTTT.

This chain joins TRBV5-1 and TRBJ2-2; D may be TRBD1 (5 bases). This CDR3 comprises 13 residues. Trimming took 0 bases from V and 7 from J, leaving 7 bases between them. Germline CDR1 reads SGHRS; CDR2 reads YFSETQ. The CDR3 reads CASSLGGGGELFF. Written as DNA, the CDR3 is TGCGCCAGCAGCTTGGGGGGCGGCGGGGAGCTGTTTTTT.

The V call is TRBV19, the J call TRBJ1-4, with TRBD1 matching 7 bases. The germline V gene encodes CDR1 LNHDA and CDR2 SQIVND (reference sequence). With V trimmed by 7 bases and J by 5 bases, 7 bases remained unmatched. The CDR3 contains 14 residues. CDR3 sequence (DNA): TGTGCCAGTACCGCCCTGGACAGGAATGAAAAACTGTTTTTT. Residues: CASTALDRNEKLFF.

The genes are TRBV19 and TRBJ2-1, with 13 positions matching TRBD2. Germline V gene lookup returns CDR1 LNHDA and CDR2 SQIVND (reference sequence). This CDR3 has 15 amino acids. The V segment lost 5 bases and the J segment 9 bases; nucleotides outside the gene matches: 7. CDR3 DNA sequence: TGTGCCAGTAGTTTACTAGCGGGAGGGCAGGGTGAGCAGTTCTTC. This encodes CASSLLAGGQGEQFF.

The V call is TRBV19, the J call TRBJ2-1; D assignment may be TRBD1 or TRBD2 (5 bases each). CDR1 is LNHDA and CDR2 is SQIVND in the germline V gene (reference sequence). This CDR3 is built from 15 residues. V was pared by 5 bases and J by 4 bases, with 15 bases between. The CDR3 DNA reads as TGTGCCAGTAGTCTCGACGCCGAGGGGTACAATGAGCAGTTCTTC. The encoded protein is CASSLDAEGYNEQFF.

The gene calls are TRBV7-9 and TRBJ1-5, with unresolved D. The V and J ends lost 1 base and 10 bases respectively, with 8 bases between them. The CDR3 totals 12 residues. Per germline, CDR1 SEHNR and CDR2 FQNEAQ (reference sequence). The CDR3 region is CASSLEGGPQHF. In nucleotides, the CDR3 is TGTGCCAGCAGCTTAGAGGGCGGACCCCAGCATTTT.

The chain joins TRBV15 to TRBJ2-2; tentatively, D is TRBD1 or TRBD2 (6 bases each). Germline CDR1 reads LNHNV; CDR2 reads YYDKDF (reference sequence). The CDR3 sequence is 13 residues long. The ends were cut back, 1 base at V and 8 bases at J, with 8 bases in the middle. CDR3: CATSRGGAGELFF. The DNA of the CDR3 is TGTGCCACCAGCAGAGGGGGGGCGGGGGAGCTGTTTTTT.